This TCR beta chain was sequenced during a study of T cell responses to AZD1222 COVID-19 vaccine. The table lists this clone with a few counts. Its target is not known. Method: immunoSEQ multiplex PCR; TCRdb's copy keeps in-frame clones and lacks some. The sample gives around 120,000 clones, roughly 88% of which show up once; under 4.5% is in the top ten. Whole-study results and caveats: Mostly white British, mostly female donors; authors suggested clonal diversity may be underestimated.

This CDR3 region has 13 residues. V was trimmed by 5 bases and J by 0 bases, leaving 4 bases between them. Germline lookup yields CDR1 LNHDA and CDR2 SQIVND (reference sequence). The sequence was obtained from an adult in good health. The sample in question was peripheral blood, obtained on day 0 of AZD1222 vaccination. This chain connects TRBV19 to TRBJ1-4; D is unclear. The CDR3 DNA sequence: TGTGCCAGTAGTTTCACAACTAATGAAAAACTGTTTTTT. Translating it yields CASSFTTNEKLFF. Full variable domain (missing parts from reference TRBV19 and TRBJ1-4): DGGITQSPKYLFRKEGQNVTLSCEQNLNHDAMYWYRQDPGQGLRLIYYSQIVNDFQKGDIAEGYSVSREKKESFPLTVTSAQKNPTAFYLCASSFTTNEKLFFGSGTQLSVL.